This TCR beta chain was retrieved from a study of T-cell reconstitution after alpha-beta-depleted transplantation in children. Regarding the study as a whole: Several hundred expanded graft clones reportedly gave rise to the alpha-beta T cells present about two months after transplant. The main origin of T-cell counts and diversity one year after transplant was newly produced T cells.

V dropped 7 bases and J dropped 6 bases, with 15 bases sitting between them. CDR3 size: 14 residues. CDR1 MNHNS and CDR2 SASEGT come from the germline V gene. Researchers prepared the TCRbeta library using unique molecular identifiers, the study reports. Using its own MiXCR run on the PCR reads, TCRdb lists one record per CDR3 protein. The sample lists hundreds of thousands of distinct CDR3 sequences, around 25% occurring once. This clonotype appeared a few times. What it recognizes is unknown. Sequenced here: PBMCs, mostly from graft donor cells, sampled 360 days after TCRalphabeta/CD19-depleted stem cell transplant. The source is a female patient aged 2-9 years who had a stem cell transplant for congenital amegakaryocytic thrombocytopenia, so the T cells may come from the graft donor. This chain joins TRBV6-1 and TRBJ2-2; TRBD1 is a possible D gene (5 bases). The CDR3 spells CASTRDWTSGELFF. In DNA form, the CDR3 reads TGTGCCAGCACACGCGATTGGACATCCGGGGAGCTGTTTTTT.